Following are 8 T cell receptor beta chains from one sample sequenced in a study of blood T cells in healthy people across ages (dated by TCRdb to the mid-2010s). The library was prepared using 5' RACE. Sequencing relied on an Illumina HiSeq 2500. A second PCR of about 7 to 12 cycles was run with a J-beta primer mix and a sample-barcoded 5' primer. TCRdb trimmed the raw reads at Q25, called clones with MiXCR and kept productive beta chains. Every entry covers one CDR3 protein and lists the most common genes and DNA from its rows. The sample includes around 1,000,000 distinct CDR3 sequences, with 25% observed a single time. 0.65% to 0.75% of the sample lies in the top ten. The sample also formed part of further work on T cells of mothers and their children.

Material: blood. These receptors came from a girl aged 2 to 9 in good health.

This clonotype was counted between two and nine times. The chain links TRBV7-9 to TRBJ2-5; D tentatively fits TRBD1 or TRBD2 (5 bases each). The germline V gene has CDR1 SEHNR and CDR2 FQNEAQ (reference sequence). There are 14 residues in the CDR3. The V gene lost 5 bases and the J gene lost 5 bases, with 15 bases spanning the gap. CDR3 amino acids: CASSNRDVWETQYF. In DNA form, the CDR3 reads TGTGCCAGCAGCAACCGGGACGTTTGGGAGACCCAGTACTTC.

V and J are TRBV7-9 and TRBJ2-1, with D unresolved. V shed 2 bases and J shed 2 bases, with 13 bases lying between them. Germline values: CDR1 SEHNR, CDR2 FQNEAQ (reference sequence). This CDR3 spans 16 amino acids. This CDR3 is CASSLPIKDTYNEQFF. CDR3 DNA sequence: TGTGCCAGCAGCTTACCTATAAAAGACACCTACAATGAGCAGTTCTTC.

The J gene is TRBJ1-5, the V gene TRBV7-8; 7 bases line up with TRBD1. J gave up 4 bases and V 5 bases, and 8 bases lay outside the gene matches. The CDR3 totals 15 residues. Per germline, CDR1 SGHVS and CDR2 FQNEAQ. The CDR3 protein is CASSIYGTENQPQHF. CDR3 nucleotide sequence: TGTGCCAGCAGCATATACGGGACAGAGAATCAGCCCCAGCATTTT.

This clonotype appeared a few times. Just one base apart from a much larger clone, this may be a read error. The chain couples TRBV7-2 to TRBJ2-7; D call uncertain. Germline V gene data show CDR1 as SGHTA and CDR2 as FQGNSA. This CDR3 spans 13 amino acids. V gave up 4 bases and J gave up 6 bases, with 13 bases separating them. The CDR3 coding sequence is TGTGCCAGCAGCTCTGAGACAAGCCGCGAGCAGTACTTC. This gives the protein CASSSETSREQYF.

The chain recombines TRBV7-8 with TRBJ2-1; no firm D call. Per the germline V gene, CDR1 is SGHVS and CDR2 is FQNEAQ. The ends were cut back, 1 base at V and 9 bases at J, with 16 bases in the middle. CDR3 length: 15 amino acids. CDR3 loop: CASSLDPITYGEQFF. CDR3 coding DNA: TGTGCCAGCAGCTTAGACCCTATCACTTACGGTGAGCAGTTCTTC.

This clonotype was detected a few times. The gene calls are TRBV11-3 and TRBJ2-4, with TRBD1 matching 7 bases. V gave up 1 base and J gave up 1 base; unmatched junction bases: 4. This CDR3 is 16 amino acids long. Germline V lookup: CDR1 SGHNT, CDR2 YENEEA. CDR3 coding DNA: TGTGCCAGCAGCTTAGGACCAGGGGGTGCCAAAAACATTCAGTACTTC. It encodes CASSLGPGGAKNIQYF.

This chain connects TRBV20-1 to TRBJ1-1; the match to TRBD1 covers 9 bases. Germline V lookup: CDR1 DFQATT, CDR2 SNEGSKA (reference sequence). The V gene end was trimmed by 0 bases and the J gene end by 5 bases; junction bases not matched to a gene: 4. There are 14 residues in the CDR3. As DNA, the CDR3 is TGCAGTGCTAGAGATGGGACAGGGCGAACTGAAGCTTTCTTT. It codes for CSARDGTGRTEAFF.

The chain employs TRBV28 and TRBJ2-5; D not certain. The closer fit of TRBJ2-7 to the DNA end suggests the J call may be wrong. Germline V CDR1 and CDR2: MDHEN, SYDVKM. This CDR3 spans 14 amino acids. The CDR3 DNA reads as TGTGCCAGCAGTTTTCGCCTACCCTACGCCGAGCAGTACTTC. Translation gives CASSFRLPYAEQYF.